This T cell receptor (beta chain) was recovered during a study of CD8+ T cells in alopecia areata. As for the study in general: Skin-grafted roughly 7-11-week-old female C3H/HeJ mice received tissue from roughly 6-13-month-old C3H/HeJ donors with spontaneous alopecia. Broader study findings: Sequencing of scalp samples also captures resident alphabeta T cells of normal skin.

RNA extraction and reverse transcription yielded cDNA as sequencing template. Profiling relied on immunoSEQ multiplex PCR, and the TCRdb table lists in-frame clones only, not all of them. In total the sample includes 1,800 or so clones, none of them seen once. Time point specified: mouse skin 6 weeks after grafting, around onset of hair loss. This clone came up many times. Its antigen is unidentified. The gene names here belong to mouse. This clonotype was sampled from a C3H/HeJ mouse with alopecia areata. The strain bears MHC haplotype H2-k. The material was skin, obtained at week 6.

CDR3 amino acids: CASTRVNTEVFF. CDR3 bases read: TGTGCCAGCACCAGGGTCAACACA. The gene calls are TRBV14 and TRBJ1-1, with D perhaps TRBD1 (5 bases). The read finishes 4 residues shy of the CDR3 end, and the germline J gene is used to complete it. From germline, CDR1 is SGHDT and CDR2 FRDEAV. The CDR3 extends over 12 amino acids. Trimming took 6 bases from V and 2 from J, leaving 8 bases between them.